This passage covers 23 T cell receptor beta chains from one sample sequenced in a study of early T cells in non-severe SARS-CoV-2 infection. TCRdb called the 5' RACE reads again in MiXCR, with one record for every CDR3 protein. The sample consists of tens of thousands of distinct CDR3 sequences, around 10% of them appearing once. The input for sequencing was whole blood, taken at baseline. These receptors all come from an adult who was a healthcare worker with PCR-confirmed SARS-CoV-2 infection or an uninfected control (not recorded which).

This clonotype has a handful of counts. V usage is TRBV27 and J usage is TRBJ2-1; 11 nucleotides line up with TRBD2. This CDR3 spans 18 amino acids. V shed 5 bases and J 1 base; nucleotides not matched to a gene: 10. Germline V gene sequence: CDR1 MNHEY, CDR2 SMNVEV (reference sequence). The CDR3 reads CASSRMTSGIVSYNEQFF. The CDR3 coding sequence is TGTGCCAGCAGTCGAATGACTAGCGGGATAGTGTCCTACAATGAGCAGTTCTTC.

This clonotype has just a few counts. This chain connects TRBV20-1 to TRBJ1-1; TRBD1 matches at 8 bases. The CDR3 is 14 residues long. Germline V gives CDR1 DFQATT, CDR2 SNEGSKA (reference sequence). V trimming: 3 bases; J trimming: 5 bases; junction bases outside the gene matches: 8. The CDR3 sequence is CSARRQGIDTEAFF. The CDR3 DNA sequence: TGCAGTGCTAGGAGACAGGGGATTGATACTGAAGCTTTCTTT.

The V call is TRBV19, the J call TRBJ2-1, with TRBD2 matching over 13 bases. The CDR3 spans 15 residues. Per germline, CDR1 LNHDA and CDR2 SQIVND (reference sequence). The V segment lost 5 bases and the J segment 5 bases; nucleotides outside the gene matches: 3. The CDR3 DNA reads TGTGCCAGTAGTCTGGGACTAGCGGGGAACAATGAGCAGTTCTTC. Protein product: CASSLGLAGNNEQFF. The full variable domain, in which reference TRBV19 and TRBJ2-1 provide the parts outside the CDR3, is DGGITQSPKYLFRKEGQNVTLSCEQNLNHDAMYWYRQDPGQGLRLIYYSQIVNDFQKGDIAEGYSVSREKKESFPLTVTSAQKNPTAFYLCASSLGLAGNNEQFFGPGTRLTVL.

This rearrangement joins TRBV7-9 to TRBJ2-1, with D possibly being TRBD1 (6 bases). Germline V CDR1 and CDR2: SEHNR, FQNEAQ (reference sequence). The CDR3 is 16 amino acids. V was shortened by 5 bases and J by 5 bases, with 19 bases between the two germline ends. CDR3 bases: TGTGCCAGCAGCCCCAAGTGGGGGCAGGGCCACAATGAGCAGTTCTTC. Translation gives CASSPKWGQGHNEQFF.

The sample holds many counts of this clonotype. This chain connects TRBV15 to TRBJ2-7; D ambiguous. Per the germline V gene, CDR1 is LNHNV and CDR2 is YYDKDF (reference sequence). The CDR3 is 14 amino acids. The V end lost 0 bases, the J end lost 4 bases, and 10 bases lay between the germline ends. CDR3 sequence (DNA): TGTGCCACCAGCAGAGACGAACTACCGTACGAGCAGTACTTC. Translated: CATSRDELPYEQYF.

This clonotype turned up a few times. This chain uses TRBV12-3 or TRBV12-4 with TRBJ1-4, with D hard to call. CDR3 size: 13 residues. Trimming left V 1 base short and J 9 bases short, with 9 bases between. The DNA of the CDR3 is TGTGCCAGCAGTTTAGGGGCCATTAAAAAACTGTTTTTT. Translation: CASSLGAIKKLFF.

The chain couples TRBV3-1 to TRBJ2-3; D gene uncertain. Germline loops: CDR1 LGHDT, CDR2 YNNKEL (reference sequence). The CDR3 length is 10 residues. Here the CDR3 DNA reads TGTGCTAGTCCCACAGATACGCAGTATTTT. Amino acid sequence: CASPTDTQYF.

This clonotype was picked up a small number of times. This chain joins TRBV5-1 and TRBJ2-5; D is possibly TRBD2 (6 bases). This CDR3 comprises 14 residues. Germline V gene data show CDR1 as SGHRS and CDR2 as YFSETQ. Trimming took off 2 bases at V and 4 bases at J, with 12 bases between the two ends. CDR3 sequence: CASSFELAPETQYF. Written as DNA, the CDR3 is TGCGCCAGCAGCTTCGAACTAGCCCCAGAGACCCAGTACTTC.

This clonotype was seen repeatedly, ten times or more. CDR3 sequence: CASGLYETQYF. For the CDR3, the DNA is TGTGCTAGTGGTTTGTATGAGACCCAGTACTTC. V gene TRBV12-5 combines with J gene TRBJ2-5; D uncertain. The CDR3 length is 11 residues. The V end was cut by 2 bases, the J end by 5 bases, with 3 bases between. Germline CDR1 and CDR2: LGHNT and FRNRAP.

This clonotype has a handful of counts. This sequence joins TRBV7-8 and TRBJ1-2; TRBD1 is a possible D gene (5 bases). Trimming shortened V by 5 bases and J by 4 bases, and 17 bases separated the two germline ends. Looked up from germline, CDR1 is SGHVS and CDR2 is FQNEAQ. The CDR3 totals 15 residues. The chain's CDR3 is CASSPRPGRSYGYTF. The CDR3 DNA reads TGTGCCAGCAGCCCTCGGCCGGGACGGAGCTATGGCTACACCTTC.

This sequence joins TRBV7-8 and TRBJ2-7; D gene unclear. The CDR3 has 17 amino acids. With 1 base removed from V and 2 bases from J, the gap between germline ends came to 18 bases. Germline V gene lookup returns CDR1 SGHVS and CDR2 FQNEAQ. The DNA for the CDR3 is TGTGCCAGCAGCTTAGGTAGTATAAGCGATGGGGCCTACGAGCAGTACTTC. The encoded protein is CASSLGSISDGAYEQYF.

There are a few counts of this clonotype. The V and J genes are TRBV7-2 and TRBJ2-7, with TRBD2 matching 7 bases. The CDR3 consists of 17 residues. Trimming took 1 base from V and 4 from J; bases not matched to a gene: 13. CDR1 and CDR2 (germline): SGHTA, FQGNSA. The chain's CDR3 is CASSLGASGRSGYEQYF. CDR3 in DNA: TGTGCCAGCAGCTTAGGGGCTAGCGGTAGGTCCGGGTACGAGCAGTACTTC.

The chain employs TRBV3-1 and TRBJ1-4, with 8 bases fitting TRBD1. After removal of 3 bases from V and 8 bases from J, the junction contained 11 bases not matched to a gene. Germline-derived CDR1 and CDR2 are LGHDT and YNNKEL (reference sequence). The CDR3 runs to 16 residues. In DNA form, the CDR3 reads TGTGCCAGCAGCCAGGGCCTGACAGGGGCGGGGGAAAAACTGTTTTTT. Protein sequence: CASSQGLTGAGEKLFF.

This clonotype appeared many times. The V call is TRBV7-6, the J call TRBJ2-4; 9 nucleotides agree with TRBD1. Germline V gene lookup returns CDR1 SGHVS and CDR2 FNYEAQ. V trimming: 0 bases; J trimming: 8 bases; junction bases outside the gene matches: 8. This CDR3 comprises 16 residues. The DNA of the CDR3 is TGTGCCAGCAGCTTAGCGGGAGGGACAGGGAGGGACATTCAGTACTTC. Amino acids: CASSLAGGTGRDIQYF.

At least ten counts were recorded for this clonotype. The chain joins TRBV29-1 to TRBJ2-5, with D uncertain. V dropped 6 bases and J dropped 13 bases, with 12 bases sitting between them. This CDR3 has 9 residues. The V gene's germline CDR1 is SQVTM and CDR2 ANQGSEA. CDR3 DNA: TGCAGCGTCGCCGATTCGCCGTACTTC. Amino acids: CSVADSPYF.

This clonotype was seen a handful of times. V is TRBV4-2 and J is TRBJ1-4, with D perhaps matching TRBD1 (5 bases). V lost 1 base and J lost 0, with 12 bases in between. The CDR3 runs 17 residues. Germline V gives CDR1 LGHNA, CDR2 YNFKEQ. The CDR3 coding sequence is TGTGCCAGCAGCCAAGGTGACGGAGGGGCAACTAATGAAAAACTGTTTTTT. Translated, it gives CASSQGDGGATNEKLFF.

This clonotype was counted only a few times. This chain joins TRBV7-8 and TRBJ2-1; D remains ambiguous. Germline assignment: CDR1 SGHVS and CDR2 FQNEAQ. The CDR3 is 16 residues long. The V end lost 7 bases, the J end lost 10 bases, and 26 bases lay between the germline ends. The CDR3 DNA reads TGTGCCAGCATCCCAGTCCCCGGGCATGGAGTTTGGGAGCAGTTCTTC. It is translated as CASIPVPGHGVWEQFF.

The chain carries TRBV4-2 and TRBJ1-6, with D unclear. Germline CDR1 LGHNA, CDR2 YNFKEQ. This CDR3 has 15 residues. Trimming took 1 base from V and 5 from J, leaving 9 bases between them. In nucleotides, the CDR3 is TGTGCCAGCAGCCAAGGGACGGTGAATAATTCACCCCTCCACTTT. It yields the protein CASSQGTVNNSPLHF.

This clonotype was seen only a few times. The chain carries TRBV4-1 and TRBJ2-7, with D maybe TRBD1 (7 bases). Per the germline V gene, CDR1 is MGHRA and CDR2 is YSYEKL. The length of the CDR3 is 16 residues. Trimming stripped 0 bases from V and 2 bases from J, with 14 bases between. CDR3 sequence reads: CASSQDQGRGAYEQYF. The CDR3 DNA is TGCGCCAGCAGCCAAGATCAAGGCAGGGGGGCCTACGAGCAGTACTTC.

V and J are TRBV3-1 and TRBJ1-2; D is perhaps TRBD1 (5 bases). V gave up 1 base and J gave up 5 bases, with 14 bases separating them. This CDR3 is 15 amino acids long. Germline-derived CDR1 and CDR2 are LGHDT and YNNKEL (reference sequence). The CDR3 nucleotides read TGTGCCAGCAGCCAAGGTCGCGGGACCACTTATGGCTACACCTTC. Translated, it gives CASSQGRGTTYGYTF. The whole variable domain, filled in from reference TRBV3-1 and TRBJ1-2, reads DTAVSQTPKYLVTQMGNDKSIKCEQNLGHDTMYWYKQDSKKFLKIMFSYNNKELIINETVPNRFSPKSPDKAHLNLHINSLELGDSAVYFCASSQGRGTTYGYTFGSGTRLTVV.

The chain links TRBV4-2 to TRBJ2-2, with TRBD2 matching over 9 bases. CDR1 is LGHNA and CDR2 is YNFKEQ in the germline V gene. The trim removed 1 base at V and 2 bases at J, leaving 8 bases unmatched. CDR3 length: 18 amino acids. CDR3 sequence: CASSQVRLAEPNTGELFF. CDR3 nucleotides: TGTGCCAGCAGCCAAGTCCGACTAGCGGAGCCTAACACCGGGGAGCTGTTTTTT.

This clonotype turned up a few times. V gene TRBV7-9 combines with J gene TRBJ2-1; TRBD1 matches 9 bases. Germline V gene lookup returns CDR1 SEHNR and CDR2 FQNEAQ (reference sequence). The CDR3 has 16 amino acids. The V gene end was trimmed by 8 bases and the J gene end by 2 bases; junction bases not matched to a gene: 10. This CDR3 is CASYKMTGGPYNEQFF. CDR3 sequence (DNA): TGTGCCAGCTACAAAATGACAGGGGGACCCTACAATGAGCAGTTCTTC. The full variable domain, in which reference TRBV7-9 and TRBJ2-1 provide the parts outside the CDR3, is DTGVSQNPRHKITKRGQNVTFRCDPISEHNRLYWYRQTLGQGPEFLTYFQNEAQLEKSRLLSDRFSAERPKGSFSTLEIQRTEQGDSAMYLCASYKMTGGPYNEQFFGPGTRLTVL.

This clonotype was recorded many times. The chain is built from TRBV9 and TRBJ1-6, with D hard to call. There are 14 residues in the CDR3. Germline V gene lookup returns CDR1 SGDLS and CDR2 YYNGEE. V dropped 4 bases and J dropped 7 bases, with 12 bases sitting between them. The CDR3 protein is CASSPRTGNSPLHF. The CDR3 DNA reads TGTGCCAGCAGCCCGCGGACGGGAAATTCACCCCTCCACTTT.